The 3 T cell receptor beta chains below come from one sample, sequenced in a study of blood T cell repertoires in COVID-19. Clones were read by immunoSEQ multiplex PCR, and TCRdb kept only the in-frame ones, dropping some. The sample has about 120,000 clones, roughly 80% seen once. Sequences were obtained from peripheral blood. The receptors were gathered from a man aged 45-65 years with acute or convalescent COVID-19.

The chain couples TRBV7-3 to TRBJ1-1; 7 bases align to TRBD1. In germline, CDR1 is SGHTA, CDR2 FQGTGA. The CDR3 covers 14 residues. V was clipped by 5 bases and J by 4 bases; unmatched bases: 7. This CDR3 is CASSATGLLTEAFF. The CDR3 DNA sequence: TGTGCCAGCAGCGCGACAGGGCTCCTCACTGAAGCTTTCTTT.

The chain is built from TRBV14 and TRBJ1-2; D is undetermined. This CDR3 comprises 15 residues. V was clipped by 2 bases and J by 0 bases, with 10 bases between them. From germline, CDR1 is SGHDN and CDR2 FVKESK. CDR3 DNA sequence: TGTGCCAGCAGCCAAACAGCTTATTCTAACTATGGCTACACCTTC. Its translation: CASSQTAYSNYGYTF.

CDR3 loop: CASSWVTGATMSYTF. The CDR3 nucleotides are TGTGCCAGCAGTTGGGTCACAGGGGCCACTATGAGCTACACCTTC. The chain uses TRBV6-5 and TRBJ1-2; the match to TRBD1 covers 7 bases. The CDR3 consists of 15 residues. The V gene end was trimmed by 4 bases and the J gene end by 9 bases; junction bases not matched to a gene: 14. Per the germline V gene, CDR1 is MNHEY and CDR2 is SVGAGI.